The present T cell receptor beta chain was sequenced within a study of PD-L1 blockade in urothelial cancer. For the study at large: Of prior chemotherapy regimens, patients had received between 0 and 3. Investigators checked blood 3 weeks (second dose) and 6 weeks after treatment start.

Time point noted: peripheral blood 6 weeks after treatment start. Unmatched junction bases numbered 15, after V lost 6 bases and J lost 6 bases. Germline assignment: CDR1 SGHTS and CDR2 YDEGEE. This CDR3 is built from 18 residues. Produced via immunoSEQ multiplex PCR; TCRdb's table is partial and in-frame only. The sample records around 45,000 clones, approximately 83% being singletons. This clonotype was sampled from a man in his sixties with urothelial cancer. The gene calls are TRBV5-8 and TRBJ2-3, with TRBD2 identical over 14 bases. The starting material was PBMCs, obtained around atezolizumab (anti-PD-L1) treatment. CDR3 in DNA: TGTGCCAGCACCGAATCAGAGACTAGCGGGGGGGCCAAGGATACGCAGTATTTT. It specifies CASTESETSGGAKDTQYF.